This T cell receptor (beta chain) was identified during a study of cytomegalovirus exposure and HLA in healthy donors. Across the study: The study placed about four fifths of its approximately 360 genotyped donors in the Caucasian-associated ancestry cluster.

Germline V lookup: CDR1 SGHNT, CDR2 YYREEE (reference sequence). Trimming left V 4 bases short and J 4 bases short, with 23 bases between. The CDR3 sequence is 17 residues long. 60 Vbeta and 13 Jbeta primers were used in PCR. Methods used by the authors: An analysis that came later counted roughly 87 million unique TCR beta chains, approximately 10 million shared. The protocol was immunoSEQ multiplex PCR, while the TCRdb copy is restricted to in-frame clones and leaves out a portion. V and J calls and clone size are those listed in that table; D and trimming were worked out from the DNA. The sample includes over 100,000 clones, roughly 85% of them seen just once. In regard to this clone: Its target is unknown.

Study conclusions and caveats: According to reports, the classifier identified cytomegalovirus status with high specificity and sensitivity.

The receptor's source is a man younger than 40 in good health and CMV-seropositive. The sequenced sample consisted of PBMCs. This chain connects TRBV5-4 to TRBJ2-5; TRBD2 is a possible D gene (6 bases). The DNA for the CDR3 is TGTGCCAGCAGCCTGGGAAGGGCCCAGCGGGCCTCAGAGACCCAGTACTTC. It yields the protein CASSLGRAQRASETQYF.